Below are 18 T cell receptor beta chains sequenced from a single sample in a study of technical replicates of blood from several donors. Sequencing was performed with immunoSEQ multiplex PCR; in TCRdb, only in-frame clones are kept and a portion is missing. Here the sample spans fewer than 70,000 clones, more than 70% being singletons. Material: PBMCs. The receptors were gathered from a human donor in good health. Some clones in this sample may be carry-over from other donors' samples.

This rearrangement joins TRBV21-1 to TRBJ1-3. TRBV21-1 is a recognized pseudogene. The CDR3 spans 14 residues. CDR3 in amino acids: CASLRALSGNTIYF. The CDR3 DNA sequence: TGTGCCAGCCTGAGGGCCCTCTCTGGAAACACCATATATTTT.

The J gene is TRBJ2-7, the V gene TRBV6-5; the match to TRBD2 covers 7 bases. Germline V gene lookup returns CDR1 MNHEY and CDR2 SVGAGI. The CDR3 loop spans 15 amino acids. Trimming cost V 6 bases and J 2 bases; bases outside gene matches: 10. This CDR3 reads CASRATSGGPYEQYF. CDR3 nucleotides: TGTGCCAGCAGGGCCACCTCGGGGGGACCCTACGAGCAGTACTTC.

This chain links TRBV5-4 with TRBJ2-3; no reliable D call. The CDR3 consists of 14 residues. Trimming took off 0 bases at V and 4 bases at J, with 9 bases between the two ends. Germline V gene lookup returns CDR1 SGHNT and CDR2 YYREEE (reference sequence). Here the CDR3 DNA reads TGTGCCAGCAGCTTGGCTCTAGTCCCAGATACGCAGTATTTT. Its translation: CASSLALVPDTQYF.

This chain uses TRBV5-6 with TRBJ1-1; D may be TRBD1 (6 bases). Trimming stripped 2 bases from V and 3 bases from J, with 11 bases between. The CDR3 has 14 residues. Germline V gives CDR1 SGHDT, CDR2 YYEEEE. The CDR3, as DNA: TGTGCCAGCAGCTTAGGGGGGGGCTACACTGAAGCTTTCTTT. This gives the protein CASSLGGGYTEAFF.

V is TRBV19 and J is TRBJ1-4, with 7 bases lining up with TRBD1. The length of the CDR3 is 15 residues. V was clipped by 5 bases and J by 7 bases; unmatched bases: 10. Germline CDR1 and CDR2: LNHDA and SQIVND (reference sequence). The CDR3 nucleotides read TGTGCCAGTAGTGGAGACAGGGTCATTGGTGAAAAACTGTTTTTT. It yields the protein CASSGDRVIGEKLFF.

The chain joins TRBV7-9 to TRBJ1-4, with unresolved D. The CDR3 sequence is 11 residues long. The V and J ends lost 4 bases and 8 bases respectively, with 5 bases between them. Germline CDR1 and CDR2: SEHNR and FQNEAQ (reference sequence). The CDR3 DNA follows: TGTGCCAGCAGCTCCATCGAAAAACTGTTTTTT. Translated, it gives CASSSIEKLFF.

The CDR3 sequence: CATSQNGEIYGYTF. CDR3 DNA sequence: TGTGCCACCAGCCAGAACGGAGAGATATATGGCTACACCTTC. The V gene is TRBV15, the J gene TRBJ1-2; D unclear. The CDR3 has 14 residues. CDR1 and CDR2 from the germline V gene are LNHNV and YYDKDF (reference sequence). V dropped 5 bases and J dropped 5 bases, with 15 bases sitting between them.

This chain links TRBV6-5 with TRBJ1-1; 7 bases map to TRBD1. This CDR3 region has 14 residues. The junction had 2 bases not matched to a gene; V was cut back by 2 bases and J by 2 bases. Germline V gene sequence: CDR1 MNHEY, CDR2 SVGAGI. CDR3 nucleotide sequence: TGTGCCAGCAGTTACAGGGGGCATAACACTGAAGCTTTCTTT. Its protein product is CASSYRGHNTEAFF.

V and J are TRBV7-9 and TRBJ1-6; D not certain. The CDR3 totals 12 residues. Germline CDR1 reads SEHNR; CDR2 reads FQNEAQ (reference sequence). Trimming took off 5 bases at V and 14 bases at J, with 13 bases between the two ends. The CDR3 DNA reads TGTGCCAGCAGCCAAGACGGGTCCACCCTCCACTTT. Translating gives CASSQDGSTLHF.

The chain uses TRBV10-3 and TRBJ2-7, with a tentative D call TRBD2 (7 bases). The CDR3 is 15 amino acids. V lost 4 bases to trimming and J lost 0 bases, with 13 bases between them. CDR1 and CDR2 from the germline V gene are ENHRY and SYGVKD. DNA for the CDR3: TGTGCCATCAGTGTGACGGGGGGCTACTCCTACGAGCAGTACTTC. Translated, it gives CAISVTGGYSYEQYF.

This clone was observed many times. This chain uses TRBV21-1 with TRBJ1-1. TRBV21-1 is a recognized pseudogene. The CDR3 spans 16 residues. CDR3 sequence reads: CASSKDGGNGDTEAFF. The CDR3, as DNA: TGTGCCAGCAGCAAAGACGGCGGGAACGGGGACACTGAAGCTTTCTTT.

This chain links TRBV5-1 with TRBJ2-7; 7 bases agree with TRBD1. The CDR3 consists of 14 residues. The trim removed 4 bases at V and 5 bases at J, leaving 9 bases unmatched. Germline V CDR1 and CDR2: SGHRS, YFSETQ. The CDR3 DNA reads TGCGCCAGCAGCGTGACAGGGTGGAGCGACGAGCAGTACTTC. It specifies CASSVTGWSDEQYF.

The CDR3 nucleotides read TGTGCCAGTAGAGGGCCAGGGGGTATGGACACTGAAGCTTTCTTT. This encodes CASRGPGGMDTEAFF. The rearrangement uses TRBV19 and TRBJ1-1; 7 bases are shared with TRBD1. The V segment lost 6 bases and the J segment 3 bases; nucleotides outside the gene matches: 10. CDR3 length: 15 amino acids. The germline gives CDR1 LNHDA, CDR2 SQIVND (reference sequence). Supplemented by reference TRBV19 and TRBJ1-1, the full variable domain reads DGGITQSPKYLFRKEGQNVTLSCEQNLNHDAMYWYRQDPGQGLRLIYYSQIVNDFQKGDIAEGYSVSREKKESFPLTVTSAQKNPTAFYLCASRGPGGMDTEAFFGQGTRLTVV.

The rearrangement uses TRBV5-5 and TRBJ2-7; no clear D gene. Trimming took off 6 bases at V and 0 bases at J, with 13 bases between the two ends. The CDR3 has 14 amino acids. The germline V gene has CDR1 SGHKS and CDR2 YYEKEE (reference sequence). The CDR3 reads CASTPGATSYEQYF. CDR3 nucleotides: TGTGCCAGCACCCCCGGAGCTACCTCCTACGAGCAGTACTTC. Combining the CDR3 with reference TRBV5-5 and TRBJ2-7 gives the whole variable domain DAGVTQSPTHLIKTRGQQVTLRCSPISGHKSVSWYQQVLGQGPQFIFQYYEKEERGRGNFPDRFSARQFPNYSSELNVNALLLGDSALYLCASTPGATSYEQYFGPGTRLTVT.

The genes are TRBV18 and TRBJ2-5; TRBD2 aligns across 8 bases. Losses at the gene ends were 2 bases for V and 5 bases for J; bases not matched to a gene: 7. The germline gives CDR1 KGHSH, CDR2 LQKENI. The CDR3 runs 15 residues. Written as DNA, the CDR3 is TGTGCCAGCTCACCAAACCGGGGGGGCCCCGAGACCCAGTACTTC. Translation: CASSPNRGGPETQYF.

CDR3 in DNA: TGTGCCAGCAGTGAAAGAGGGATGGAGACCCAGTACTTC. Translated, it gives CASSERGMETQYF. The genes are TRBV2 and TRBJ2-5, with D tentatively TRBD2 (5 bases). The CDR3 runs to 13 residues. Germline loops: CDR1 SNHLY, CDR2 FYNNEI. V lost 2 bases and J 5 bases, leaving 9 bases between the germline ends. The entire variable domain, with the rest obtained from reference TRBV2 and TRBJ2-5, is as follows: EPEVTQTPSHQVTQMGQEVILRCVPISNHLYFYWYRQILGQKVEFLVSFYNNEISEKSEIFDDQFSVERPDGSNFTLKIRSTKLEDSAMYFCASSERGMETQYFGPGTRLLVL.

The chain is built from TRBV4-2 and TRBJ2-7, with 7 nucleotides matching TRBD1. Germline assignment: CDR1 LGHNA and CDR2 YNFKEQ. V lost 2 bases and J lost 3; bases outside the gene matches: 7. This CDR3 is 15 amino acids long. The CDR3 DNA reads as TGTGCCAGCAGCCAACCGGGACAGATCATCTACGAGCAGTACTTC. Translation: CASSQPGQIIYEQYF.

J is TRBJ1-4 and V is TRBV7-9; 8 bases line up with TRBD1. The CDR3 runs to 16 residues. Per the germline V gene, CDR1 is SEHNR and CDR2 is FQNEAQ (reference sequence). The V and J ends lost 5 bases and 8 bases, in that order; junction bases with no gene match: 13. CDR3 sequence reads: CASSVATGAGGEKLFF. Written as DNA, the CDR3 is TGTGCCAGCAGCGTCGCGACAGGGGCCGGTGGAGAAAAACTGTTTTTT.